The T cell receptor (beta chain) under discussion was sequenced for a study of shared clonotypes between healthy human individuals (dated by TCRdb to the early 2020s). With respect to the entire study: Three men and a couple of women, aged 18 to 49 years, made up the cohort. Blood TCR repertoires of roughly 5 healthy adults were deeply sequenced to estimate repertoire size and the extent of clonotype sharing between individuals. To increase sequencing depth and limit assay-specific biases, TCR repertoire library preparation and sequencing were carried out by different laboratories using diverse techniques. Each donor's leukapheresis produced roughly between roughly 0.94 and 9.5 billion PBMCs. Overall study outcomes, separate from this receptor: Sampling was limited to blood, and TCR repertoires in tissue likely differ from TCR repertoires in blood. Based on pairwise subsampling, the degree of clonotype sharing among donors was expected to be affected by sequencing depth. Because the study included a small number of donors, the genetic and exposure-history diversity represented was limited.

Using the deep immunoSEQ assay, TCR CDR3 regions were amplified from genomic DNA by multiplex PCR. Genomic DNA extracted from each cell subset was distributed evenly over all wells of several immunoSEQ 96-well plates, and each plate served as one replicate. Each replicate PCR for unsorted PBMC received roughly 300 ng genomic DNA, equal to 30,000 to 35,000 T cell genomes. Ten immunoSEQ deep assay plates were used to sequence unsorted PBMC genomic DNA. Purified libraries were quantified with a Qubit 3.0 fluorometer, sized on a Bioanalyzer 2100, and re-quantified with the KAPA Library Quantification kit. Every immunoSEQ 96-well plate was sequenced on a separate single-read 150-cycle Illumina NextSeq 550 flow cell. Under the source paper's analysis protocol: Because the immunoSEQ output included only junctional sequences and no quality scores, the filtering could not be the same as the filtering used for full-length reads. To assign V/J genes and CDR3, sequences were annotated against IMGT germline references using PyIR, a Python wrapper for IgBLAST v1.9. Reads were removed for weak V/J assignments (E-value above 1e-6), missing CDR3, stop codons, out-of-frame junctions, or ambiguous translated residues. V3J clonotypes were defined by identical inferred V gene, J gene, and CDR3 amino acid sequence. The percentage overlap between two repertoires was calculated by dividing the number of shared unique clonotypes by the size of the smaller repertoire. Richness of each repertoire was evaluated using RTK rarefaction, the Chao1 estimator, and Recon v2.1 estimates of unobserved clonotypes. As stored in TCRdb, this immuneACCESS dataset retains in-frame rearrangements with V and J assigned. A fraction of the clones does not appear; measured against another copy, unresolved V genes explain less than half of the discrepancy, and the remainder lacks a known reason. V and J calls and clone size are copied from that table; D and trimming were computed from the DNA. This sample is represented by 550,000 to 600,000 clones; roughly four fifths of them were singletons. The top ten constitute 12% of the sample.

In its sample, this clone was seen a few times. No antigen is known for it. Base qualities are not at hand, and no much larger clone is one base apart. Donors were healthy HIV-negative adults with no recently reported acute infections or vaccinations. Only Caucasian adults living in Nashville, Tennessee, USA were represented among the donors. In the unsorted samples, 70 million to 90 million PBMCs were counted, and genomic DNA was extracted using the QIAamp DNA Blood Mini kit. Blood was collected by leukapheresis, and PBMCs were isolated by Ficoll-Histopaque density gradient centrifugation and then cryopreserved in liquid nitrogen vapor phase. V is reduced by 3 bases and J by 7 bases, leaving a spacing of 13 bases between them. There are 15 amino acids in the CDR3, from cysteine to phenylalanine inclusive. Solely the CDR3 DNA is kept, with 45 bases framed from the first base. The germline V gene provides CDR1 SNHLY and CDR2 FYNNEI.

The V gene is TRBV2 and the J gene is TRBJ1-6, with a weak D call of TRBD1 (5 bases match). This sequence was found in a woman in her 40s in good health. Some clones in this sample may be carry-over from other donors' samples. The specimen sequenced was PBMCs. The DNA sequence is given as TGTGCCAGCAGTGAGGGGCTCCTGGGGAATTCACCCCTCCACTTT. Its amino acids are CASSEGLLGNSPLHF.